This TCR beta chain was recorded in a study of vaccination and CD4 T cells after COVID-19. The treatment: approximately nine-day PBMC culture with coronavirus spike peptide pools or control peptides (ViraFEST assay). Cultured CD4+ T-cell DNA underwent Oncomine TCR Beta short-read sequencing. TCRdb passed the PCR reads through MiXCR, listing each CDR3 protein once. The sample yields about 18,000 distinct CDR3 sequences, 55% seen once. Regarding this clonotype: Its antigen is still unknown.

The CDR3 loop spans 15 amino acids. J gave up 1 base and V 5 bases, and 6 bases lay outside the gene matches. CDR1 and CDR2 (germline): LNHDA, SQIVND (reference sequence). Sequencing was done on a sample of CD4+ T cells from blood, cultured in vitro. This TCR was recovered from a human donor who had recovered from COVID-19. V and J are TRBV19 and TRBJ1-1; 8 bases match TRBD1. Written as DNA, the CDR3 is TGTGCCAGTAGTGGACAGGGCCGGCCGAACACTGAAGCTTTCTTT. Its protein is CASSGQGRPNTEAFF. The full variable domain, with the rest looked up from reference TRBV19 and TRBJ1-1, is DGGITQSPKYLFRKEGQNVTLSCEQNLNHDAMYWYRQDPGQGLRLIYYSQIVNDFQKGDIAEGYSVSREKKESFPLTVTSAQKNPTAFYLCASSGQGRPNTEAFFGQGTRLTVV.